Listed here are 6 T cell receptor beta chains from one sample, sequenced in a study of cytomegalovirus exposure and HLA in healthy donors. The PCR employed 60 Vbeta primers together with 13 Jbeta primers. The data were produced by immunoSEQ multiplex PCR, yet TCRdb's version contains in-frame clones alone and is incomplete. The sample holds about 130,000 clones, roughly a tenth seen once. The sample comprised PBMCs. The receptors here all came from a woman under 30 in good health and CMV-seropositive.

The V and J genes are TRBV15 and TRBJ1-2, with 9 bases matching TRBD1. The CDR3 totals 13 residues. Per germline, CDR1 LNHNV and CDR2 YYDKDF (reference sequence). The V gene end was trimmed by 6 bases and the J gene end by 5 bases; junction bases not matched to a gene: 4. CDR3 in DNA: TGTGCCACCAGACAGACAGGGGGGTATGGCTACACCTTC. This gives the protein CATRQTGGYGYTF.

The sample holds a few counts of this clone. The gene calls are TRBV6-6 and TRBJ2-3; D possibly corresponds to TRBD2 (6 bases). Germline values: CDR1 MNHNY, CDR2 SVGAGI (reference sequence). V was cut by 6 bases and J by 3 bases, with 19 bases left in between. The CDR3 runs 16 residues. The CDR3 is CASSTVGGGPTDTQYF. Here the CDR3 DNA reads TGTGCCAGCAGCACGGTCGGGGGTGGACCAACAGATACGCAGTATTTT.

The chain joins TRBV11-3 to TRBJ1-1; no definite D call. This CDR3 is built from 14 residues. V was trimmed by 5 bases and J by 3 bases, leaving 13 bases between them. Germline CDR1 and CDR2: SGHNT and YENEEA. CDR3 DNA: TGTGCCAGCAGCCTAGGGAGGGCGGACACTGAAGCTTTCTTT. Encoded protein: CASSLGRADTEAFF.

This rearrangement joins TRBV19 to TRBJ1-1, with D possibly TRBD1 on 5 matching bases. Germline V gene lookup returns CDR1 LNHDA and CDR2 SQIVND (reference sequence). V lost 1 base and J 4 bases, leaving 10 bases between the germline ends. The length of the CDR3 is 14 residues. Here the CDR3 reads CASSIARVGTEAFF. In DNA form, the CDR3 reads TGTGCCAGTAGTATAGCCAGGGTTGGCACTGAAGCTTTCTTT.

This chain's CDR3 is CASSSGRFYGYTF. The CDR3 coding sequence is TGTGCCAGCAGCTCGGGGAGATTCTATGGCTACACCTTC. The rearrangement links TRBV5-6 to TRBJ1-2; no firm D call. CDR1 and CDR2 (germline): SGHDT, YYEEEE. The CDR3 contains 13 residues. Trimming left V 3 bases short and J 4 bases short, with 10 bases between.

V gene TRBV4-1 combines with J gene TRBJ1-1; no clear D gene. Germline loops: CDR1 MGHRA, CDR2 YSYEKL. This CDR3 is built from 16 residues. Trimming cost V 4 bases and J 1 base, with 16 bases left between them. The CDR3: CASSLGETRPNTEAFF. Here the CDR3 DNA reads TGCGCCAGCAGCCTCGGGGAAACAAGGCCGAACACTGAAGCTTTCTTT.